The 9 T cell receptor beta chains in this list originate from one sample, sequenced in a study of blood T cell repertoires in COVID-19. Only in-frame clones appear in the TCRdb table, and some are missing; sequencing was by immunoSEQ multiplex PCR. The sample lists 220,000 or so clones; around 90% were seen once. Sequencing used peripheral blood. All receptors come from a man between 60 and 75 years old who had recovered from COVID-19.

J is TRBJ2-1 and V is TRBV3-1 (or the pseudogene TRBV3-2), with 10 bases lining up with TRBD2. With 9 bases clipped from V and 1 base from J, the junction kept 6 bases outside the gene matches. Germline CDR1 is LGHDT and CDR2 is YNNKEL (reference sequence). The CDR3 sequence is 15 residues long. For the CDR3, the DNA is TGTGCCAGTGGGCATAGCGGGGGGTCCTACAATGAGCAGTTCTTC. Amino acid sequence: CASGHSGGSYNEQFF.

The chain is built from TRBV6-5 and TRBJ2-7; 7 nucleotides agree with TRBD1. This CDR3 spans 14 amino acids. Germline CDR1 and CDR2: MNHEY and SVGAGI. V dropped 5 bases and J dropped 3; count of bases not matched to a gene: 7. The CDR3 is CASSSNDRVYEQYF. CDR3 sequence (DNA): TGTGCCAGCAGTAGCAACGACAGGGTCTACGAGCAGTACTTC.

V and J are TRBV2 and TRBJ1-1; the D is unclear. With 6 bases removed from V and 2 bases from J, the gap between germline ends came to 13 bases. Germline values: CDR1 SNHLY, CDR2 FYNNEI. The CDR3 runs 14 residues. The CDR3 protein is CASRVVKANTEAFF. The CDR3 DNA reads TGTGCCAGCAGGGTAGTGAAAGCTAACACTGAAGCTTTCTTT. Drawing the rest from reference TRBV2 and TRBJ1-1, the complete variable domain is EPEVTQTPSHQVTQMGQEVILRCVPISNHLYFYWYRQILGQKVEFLVSFYNNEISEKSEIFDDQFSVERPDGSNFTLKIRSTKLEDSAMYFCASRVVKANTEAFFGQGTRLTVV.

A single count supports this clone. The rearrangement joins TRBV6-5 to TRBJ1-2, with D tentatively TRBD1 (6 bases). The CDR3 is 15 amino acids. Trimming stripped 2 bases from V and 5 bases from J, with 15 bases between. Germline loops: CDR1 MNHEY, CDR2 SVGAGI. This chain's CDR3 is CASSYGRGQLYGYTF. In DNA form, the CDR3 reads TGTGCCAGCAGTTACGGACGAGGACAGCTTTATGGCTACACCTTC.

CDR3 DNA sequence: TGCAGTTCTCAGGGGAGCGGGGGACGCACAGATACGCAGTATTTT. Translating it yields CSSQGSGGRTDTQYF. The chain uses TRBV29-1 and TRBJ2-3; 8 positions match TRBD2. The V gene's germline CDR1 is SQVTM and CDR2 ANQGSEA. CDR3 length: 15 amino acids.

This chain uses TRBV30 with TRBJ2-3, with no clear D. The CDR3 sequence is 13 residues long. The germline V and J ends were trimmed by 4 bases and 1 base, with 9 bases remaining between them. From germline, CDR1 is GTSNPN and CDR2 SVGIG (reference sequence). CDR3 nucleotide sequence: TGTGCCTGGAATGGCCTAGGCACAGATACGCAGTATTTT. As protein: CAWNGLGTDTQYF.

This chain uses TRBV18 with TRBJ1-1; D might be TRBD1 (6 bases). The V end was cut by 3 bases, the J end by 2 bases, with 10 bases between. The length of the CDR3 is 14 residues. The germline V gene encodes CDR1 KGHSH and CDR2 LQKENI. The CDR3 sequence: CASSPDRHNTEAFF. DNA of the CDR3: TGTGCCAGCTCACCCGACAGGCACAACACTGAAGCTTTCTTT.

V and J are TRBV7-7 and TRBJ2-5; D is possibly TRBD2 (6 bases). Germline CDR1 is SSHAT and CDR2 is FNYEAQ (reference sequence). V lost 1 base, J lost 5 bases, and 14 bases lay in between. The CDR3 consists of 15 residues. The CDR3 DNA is TGTGCCAGCAGCTTAGGGGAGGAGTGGTGGGAGACCCAGTACTTC. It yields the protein CASSLGEEWWETQYF.

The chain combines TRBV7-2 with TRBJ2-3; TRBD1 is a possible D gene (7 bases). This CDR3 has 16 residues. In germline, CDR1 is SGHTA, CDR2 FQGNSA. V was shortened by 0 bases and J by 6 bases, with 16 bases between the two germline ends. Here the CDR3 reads CASSLARAGGMDTQYF. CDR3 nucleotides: TGTGCCAGCAGCTTAGCGAGGGCAGGGGGGATGGATACGCAGTATTTT.